The next 13 T cell receptor beta chains were all read from a single sample in a study of blood T cells in healthy people across ages. Then a second PCR, running roughly 6 to 12 cycles, was carried out with a sample-barcoded 5' primer and a J-beta primer mix. TCRdb ran MiXCR on the 5' RACE reads and lists one entry per CDR3 protein. The sample has hundreds of thousands of distinct CDR3 sequences, around half seen once; the top ten hold roughly 31%. Sequenced input: blood. These receptors were obtained from a woman between 55 and 75 years old in good health.

About this clonotype itself: A much larger clone lies one base from this, so it may be a read error. The rearrangement joins TRBV12-3 or TRBV12-4 to TRBJ2-1, with D perhaps matching TRBD2 (5 bases). Trimming took 5 bases from V and 15 from J, leaving 14 bases between them. The CDR3 loop spans 11 amino acids. Here the CDR3 DNA reads TGTGCCAGCAGTAGCGGACCGAGCACGTTCTTC. This encodes CASSSGPSTFF.

This chain links TRBV4-3 with TRBJ1-1; D remains ambiguous. Germline V gives CDR1 LGHNA, CDR2 YSLEER. The CDR3 consists of 14 residues. Between the trimmed V and J ends, which lost 1 base and 4 bases, there was a span of 10 bases. For the CDR3, the DNA is TGCGCCAGCAGCCAAGTTCAGCTGAGCACTGAAGCTTTCTTT. As protein: CASSQVQLSTEAFF.

This clonotype was seen only once. The V call is TRBV12-3 or TRBV12-4, the J call TRBJ2-5; maybe TRBD1 (5 bases). V lost 3 bases to trimming and J lost 5 bases, with 10 bases between them. The CDR3 is 13 residues long. CDR3 nucleotide sequence: TGTGCCAGCAGTTTCGGCAGGGCTGAGACCCAGTACTTC. Protein sequence: CASSFGRAETQYF.

This clonotype was seen a few times. This chain uses TRBV9 with TRBJ2-7; D might be TRBD2 (6 bases). The J call is in doubt because the DNA end fits TRBJ2-5 better. Germline CDR1 reads SGDLS; CDR2 reads YYNGEE. This CDR3 spans 14 amino acids. The CDR3 region has the DNA TGTGCCAGCAGCGTACAGGAGGGCAGGGAGACCCAGTACTTC. It specifies CASSVQEGRETQYF.

This clonotype was detected only a few times. The chain couples TRBV10-3 to TRBJ2-3, with D possibly being TRBD1 (6 bases). Trimming took 0 bases from V and 5 from J, leaving 9 bases between them. Germline V gene data show CDR1 as ENHRY and CDR2 as SYGVKD. The CDR3 sequence is 14 residues long. The CDR3 protein is CAISESTQGDTQYF. CDR3 in DNA: TGTGCCATCAGTGAGTCGACACAGGGAGATACGCAGTATTTT.

The rearrangement links TRBV3-1 to TRBJ2-1; D possibly corresponds to TRBD2 (6 bases). The V gene lost 1 base and the J gene lost 1 base, with 14 bases spanning the gap. This CDR3 region has 17 residues. CDR1 is LGHDT, CDR2 YNNKEL, per germline (reference sequence). CDR3 in amino acids: CASSQGLTRGSYNEQFF. In DNA form, the CDR3 reads TGTGCCAGCAGCCAAGGGCTCACTCGGGGGTCCTACAATGAGCAGTTCTTC.

This chain joins TRBV7-9 and TRBJ1-5; unclear D gene. The V gene lost 8 bases and the J gene lost 3 bases, with 11 bases spanning the gap. The germline V gene has CDR1 SEHNR and CDR2 FQNEAQ (reference sequence). The CDR3 loop spans 13 amino acids. DNA of the CDR3: TGTGCCAGCTCTTCACAGCCCAATCAGCCCCAGCATTTT. This sequence encodes CASSSQPNQPQHF.

This clonotype rates as medium-sized. CDR3 sequence (DNA): TGCAGCGTTGAAGACAGGGGGCGCGACTATGGCTACACCTTC. This sequence encodes CSVEDRGRDYGYTF. The chain links TRBV29-1 to TRBJ1-2, with TRBD1 identical over 8 bases. The CDR3 consists of 14 residues. Germline trimming cut 0 bases from V and 3 bases from J; bases unmatched to any gene: 3. CDR1 and CDR2 (germline): SQVTM, ANQGSEA.

In DNA form, the CDR3 reads TGTGCCAGCAGCATGGGACGCCATGAAAAACTGTTTTTT. As protein: CASSMGRHEKLFF. V gene TRBV6-2 or TRBV6-3 combines with J gene TRBJ1-4; TRBD1 might be the D (5 bases). The CDR3 consists of 13 residues. Trimming took off 6 bases at V and 6 bases at J, with 11 bases between the two ends. The germline V gene encodes CDR1 MNHEY and CDR2 SVGEGT.

V gene TRBV10-3 combines with J gene TRBJ2-4; 11 positions match TRBD2. Judging by the DNA end, TRBJ2-7 fits better; the J call may be wrong. From germline, CDR1 is ENHRY and CDR2 SYGVKD. The CDR3 totals 17 residues. The CDR3 loop reads CAISENVGLAETYEQYF. The CDR3 DNA reads as TGTGCCATCAGTGAGAATGTGGGACTAGCGGAAACCTACGAGCAGTACTTC.

The CDR3 region has the DNA TGCGCCAGCAGAATAGGGTACGAGCAGTACTTC. Its translation: CASRIGYEQYF. The chain couples TRBV5-1 to TRBJ2-7; no reliable D call. The CDR3 is 11 residues long. Germline values: CDR1 SGHRS, CDR2 YFSETQ. The ends were cut back, 5 bases at V and 4 bases at J, with 7 bases in the middle.

At least ten counts were recorded for this clonotype. V and J are TRBV28 and TRBJ2-3, with 8 positions matching TRBD2. V was clipped by 5 bases and J by 0 bases; unmatched bases: 10. This CDR3 has 17 amino acids. Per germline, CDR1 MDHEN and CDR2 SYDVKM. CDR3 in amino acids: CASSPGGSGASTDTQYF. CDR3 nucleotides: TGTGCCAGCAGTCCGGGGGGGAGCGGGGCTAGCACAGATACGCAGTATTTT.

The chain links TRBV3-1 to TRBJ2-7; no clear D. This CDR3 is built from 13 residues. Germline assignment: CDR1 LGHDT and CDR2 YNNKEL (reference sequence). Trimming cost V 1 base and J 1 base, with 5 bases left between them. CDR3 nucleotide sequence: TGTGCCAGCAGCCAAGTTCGGTCCTACGAGCAGTACTTC. Amino acids: CASSQVRSYEQYF.